The 21 T cell receptor beta chains presented below share a single source sample, sequenced in a study of cytotoxic CD8 clonotypes in ibrutinib-treated CLL. Profiling relied on immunoSEQ multiplex PCR, and the TCRdb table lists in-frame clones only, not all of them. Of just over 200,000 clones in the sample, more than 70% were seen once. The sample in question was PBMCs, obtained after 12 months of ibrutinib treatment. These receptors originate from a human donor with chronic lymphocytic leukemia.

The chain has TRBV11-2 and TRBJ1-4; D perhaps matches TRBD1 (5 bases). From germline, CDR1 is SGHAT and CDR2 FQNNGV. With 0 bases removed from V and 3 bases from J, the gap between germline ends came to 20 bases. This CDR3 has 19 residues. The CDR3, as DNA: TGTGCCAGCAGCTTAGATTTAGGTAGCTTTGGGGCGGCTAATGAAAAACTGTTTTTT. Its protein is CASSLDLGSFGAANEKLFF. The whole variable domain, remainder taken from reference TRBV11-2 and TRBJ1-4, is EAGVAQSPRYKIIEKRQSVAFWCNPISGHATLYWYQQILGQGPKLLIQFQNNGVVDDSQLPKDRFSAERLKGVDSTLKIQPAKLEDSAVYLCASSLDLGSFGAANEKLFFGSGTQLSVL.

The rearrangement links TRBV4-1 to TRBJ1-1; D not resolved. Germline assignment: CDR1 MGHRA and CDR2 YSYEKL. The CDR3 spans 14 residues. The V gene lost 1 base and the J gene lost 4 bases, with 10 bases spanning the gap. CDR3 in DNA: TGCGCCAGCAGCCAAGTTAGCCCCATCACTGAAGCTTTCTTT. Translating gives CASSQVSPITEAFF.

The chain employs TRBV18 and TRBJ2-3; D remains unclear. The V gene lost 3 bases and the J gene lost 6 bases, with 13 bases spanning the gap. The CDR3 runs to 14 residues. In germline, CDR1 is KGHSH, CDR2 LQKENI. The CDR3 sequence: CASSPRASADTQYF. As DNA, the CDR3 is TGTGCCAGCTCACCTCGCGCGAGTGCCGATACGCAGTATTTT.

J is TRBJ1-1 and V is TRBV7-6; D is ambiguous. CDR1 and CDR2 (germline): SGHVS, FNYEAQ. This CDR3 has 15 amino acids. V was pared by 0 bases and J by 0 bases, with 8 bases between. CDR3 in amino acids: CASSLADRMNTEAFF. CDR3 sequence (DNA): TGTGCCAGCAGCTTAGCCGACCGAATGAACACTGAAGCTTTCTTT.

The V call is TRBV15, the J call TRBJ2-7, with TRBD1 matching 9 bases. Trimming cost V 3 bases and J 3 bases; bases outside gene matches: 6. CDR3 size: 15 residues. Germline V CDR1 and CDR2: LNHNV, YYDKDF (reference sequence). CDR3: CATSRQDRGGYEQYF. The CDR3 coding sequence is TGTGCCACCAGCAGGCAGGACAGGGGAGGCTACGAGCAGTACTTC.

This rearrangement joins TRBV5-6 to TRBJ2-7; 7 bases match TRBD2. The CDR3 spans 15 residues. Germline assignment: CDR1 SGHDT and CDR2 YYEEEE. J lost 2 bases, V lost 0 bases, and 5 bases had no gene match. The CDR3 bases are TGTGCCAGCAGCTTGGTAGGGACTAACCCCTACGAGCAGTACTTC. It yields the protein CASSLVGTNPYEQYF.

CDR3 DNA: TGTGCAAGTCGCCCCGAGGACAGGGGGCGAGAGGTAAACACCATATATTTT. Translation: CASRPEDRGREVNTIYF. The rearrangement joins TRBV12-2 to TRBJ1-3; TRBD1, as called in the table, went unchecked against the DNA. TRBV12-2 is a pseudogene. There are 17 residues in the CDR3.

This chain uses TRBV6-1 with TRBJ2-7, with D perhaps TRBD1 or TRBD2 (5 bases each). The CDR3 runs to 15 residues. Trimming cost V 3 bases and J 7 bases, with 19 bases left between them. Germline values: CDR1 MNHNS, CDR2 SASEGT. The chain's CDR3 is CASSELSTLRGEQYF. For the CDR3, the DNA is TGTGCCAGCAGTGAGCTCTCCACCTTGAGGGGAGAGCAGTACTTC.

This sequence joins TRBV7-3 and TRBJ2-3; TRBD2 matches 8 bases. From germline, CDR1 is SGHTA and CDR2 FQGTGA. The junction had 2 bases not matched to a gene; V was cut back by 2 bases and J by 1 base. The CDR3 spans 15 residues. The CDR3 DNA sequence: TGTGCCAGCAGCTTATATAGCGGGGGCACAGATACGCAGTATTTT. This gives the protein CASSLYSGGTDTQYF.

The chain joins TRBV6-5 to TRBJ1-5; TRBD1 agrees at 10 bases. This CDR3 has 15 amino acids. Germline V lookup: CDR1 MNHEY, CDR2 SVGAGI. V was pared by 6 bases and J by 6 bases, with 8 bases of the junction left unmatched. CDR3 residues: CASRPGTGVVQPQHF. The CDR3 DNA sequence: TGTGCCAGCAGACCCGGGACAGGGGTTGTTCAGCCCCAGCATTTT.

This clone was recorded only once. J is TRBJ1-2 and V is TRBV6-5, with D possibly matching TRBD1 (6 bases). V lost 5 bases and J lost 11, with 15 bases in between. The CDR3 has 12 amino acids. Germline V CDR1 and CDR2: MNHEY, SVGAGI. DNA for the CDR3: TGTGCCAGCAGTCTCGGACAGAGCCCTTACACCTTC. Translation: CASSLGQSPYTF.

The rearrangement joins TRBV7-9 to TRBJ1-1, with a tentative D call TRBD1 (6 bases). The germline V gene encodes CDR1 SEHNR and CDR2 FQNEAQ (reference sequence). V shed 1 base and J shed 1 base, with 13 bases lying between them. The CDR3 runs 16 residues. CDR3 sequence reads: CASSLETGTPNTEAFF. CDR3 nucleotide sequence: TGTGCCAGCAGCTTAGAAACCGGGACACCGAACACTGAAGCTTTCTTT.

The chain joins TRBV10-1 to TRBJ2-3; a possible D gene is TRBD2 (5 bases). The CDR3 runs 18 residues. Germline V gene data show CDR1 as WNHNN and CDR2 as SYGVQD (reference sequence). Trimming pared 2 bases from V and 0 bases from J, leaving 18 bases between. The CDR3 nucleotides are TGCGCCAGCAGTGAGCGGCTATCCGGGGTCTCTAGCACAGATACGCAGTATTTT. This codes for CASSERLSGVSSTDTQYF.

This clone was seen a single time. The gene calls are TRBV10-1 and TRBJ2-1; TRBD1 aligns across 8 bases. CDR1 WNHNN and CDR2 SYGVQD come from the germline V gene (reference sequence). This CDR3 region has 15 residues. V lost 2 bases to trimming and J lost 2 bases; unmatched junction nucleotides: 2. CDR3 nucleotides: TGCGCCAGCAGTGAGGCGGGACAGGCCTACAATGAGCAGTTCTTC. Translating gives CASSEAGQAYNEQFF.

The chain is built from TRBV11-2 and TRBJ2-3, with no clear D. This CDR3 comprises 13 residues. CDR1 is SGHAT and CDR2 is FQNNGV in the germline V gene. Between the trimmed V and J ends, which lost 5 bases and 8 bases, there was a span of 14 bases. The CDR3 sequence: CASSPQLRGTQYF. The CDR3 nucleotides are TGTGCCAGCAGCCCCCAGTTACGCGGTACGCAGTATTTT.

Comments on this clone: Other DNA variants within this sample encode the same CDR3. This sequence joins TRBV27 and TRBJ2-7; 9 nucleotides match TRBD1. CDR1 is MNHEY, CDR2 SMNVEV, per germline (reference sequence). There are 14 residues in the CDR3. V shed 4 bases and J 2 bases; nucleotides not matched to a gene: 3. The CDR3 reads CASSSGTGPYEQYF. The CDR3 DNA reads as TGTGCCAGCAGTTCCGGGACAGGGCCCTACGAGCAGTACTTC.

This rearrangement joins TRBV2 to TRBJ1-5, with no clear D. The V gene's germline CDR1 is SNHLY and CDR2 FYNNEI. The CDR3 runs to 15 residues. The germline V and J ends were trimmed by 6 bases and 2 bases, with 14 bases remaining between them. CDR3 sequence (DNA): TGTGCCAGCAGGAACGGCCTGGTCGGCAATCAGCCCCAGCATTTT. This codes for CASRNGLVGNQPQHF.

CDR3 bases: TGTGCCAGCAGTTTATCCCCCGGGGGGGAGCAGTACTTC. It yields the protein CASSLSPGGEQYF. The chain links TRBV28 to TRBJ2-7; TRBD2 matches 7 bases. V was pared by 1 base and J by 7 bases, with 4 bases of the junction left unmatched. The CDR3 runs 13 residues. Germline V gives CDR1 MDHEN, CDR2 SYDVKM.

The CDR3 loop is CASSMGGRGGTDTQYF. The DNA for the CDR3 is TGTGCCAGTAGTATGGGTGGGAGAGGGGGCACAGATACGCAGTATTTT. The V gene is TRBV19, the J gene TRBJ2-3; D may be TRBD1 or TRBD2 (5 bases each). CDR1 is LNHDA, CDR2 SQIVND, per germline (reference sequence). Deletions cut 3 bases from V and 1 base from J, with 14 bases between. There are 16 residues in the CDR3.

The chain carries TRBV4-2 and TRBJ2-4, with D maybe TRBD2 (5 bases). From germline, CDR1 is LGHNA and CDR2 YNFKEQ. The V gene lost 0 bases and the J gene lost 3 bases, with 12 bases spanning the gap. This CDR3 is 16 amino acids long. The CDR3 protein is CASSQEFGVGKNIQYF. The CDR3 DNA follows: TGTGCCAGCAGCCAAGAGTTCGGGGTGGGCAAAAACATTCAGTACTTC.

The CDR3 DNA reads TGCGCCAGCAGCTCCTCCCCAGGGGCAGGCAATGAGCAGTTCTTC. It is translated as CASSSSPGAGNEQFF. This chain connects TRBV5-1 to TRBJ2-1, with TRBD1 as a possible D gene (6 bases). The V and J ends lost 3 bases and 6 bases respectively, with 16 bases between them. There are 15 residues in the CDR3. The germline gives CDR1 SGHRS, CDR2 YFSETQ.